Reported below is one T cell receptor (beta chain). Generated by immunoSEQ multiplex PCR, the TCRdb table keeps only in-frame clones and is missing some. The table records some 77,000 clones, nearly 85% of them present only once. These data belong to a study of blood T cell repertoires in COVID-19. Study-level background: Spain, Italy and the United States supplied samples that represented acute and convalescent COVID-19.

Germline V gene sequence: CDR1 SGHTA, CDR2 FQGNSA. This CDR3 has 22 residues. V was clipped by 0 bases and J by 5 bases; unmatched bases: 23. Sequenced input: peripheral blood. The V gene is TRBV7-2, the J gene TRBJ2-1; 9 bases align to TRBD2. This TCR was sampled from a woman aged 60-75 years with acute or convalescent COVID-19. The CDR3 nucleotides read TGTGCCAGCAGCTTAGCCTCCGGGCGGAGGCGGGGGGGCCGTTCATTCCACAATGAGCAGTTCTTC. This sequence encodes CASSLASGRRRGGRSFHNEQFF.